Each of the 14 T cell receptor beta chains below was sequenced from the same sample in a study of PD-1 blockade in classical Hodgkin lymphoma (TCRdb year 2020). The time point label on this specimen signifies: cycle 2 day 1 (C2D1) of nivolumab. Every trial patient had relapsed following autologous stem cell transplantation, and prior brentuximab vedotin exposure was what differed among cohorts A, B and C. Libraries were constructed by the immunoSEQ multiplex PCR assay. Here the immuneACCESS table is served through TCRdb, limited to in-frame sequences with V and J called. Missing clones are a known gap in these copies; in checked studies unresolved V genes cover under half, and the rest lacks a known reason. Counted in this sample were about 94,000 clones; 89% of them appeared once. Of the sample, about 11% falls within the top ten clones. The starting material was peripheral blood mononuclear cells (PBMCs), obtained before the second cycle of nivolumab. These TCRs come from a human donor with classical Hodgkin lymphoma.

CDR3 nucleotides: TGTGCCAGCAGCACTAGGGAGCCCCACAGGGGCTGGGGAGATACGCAGTATTTT. Translated: CASSTREPHRGWGDTQYF. This chain uses TRBV21-1 with TRBJ2-3; the D call of TRBD1 is as the table states it, not checked on the DNA. TRBV21-1 is noted as a pseudogene. This CDR3 is built from 18 residues.

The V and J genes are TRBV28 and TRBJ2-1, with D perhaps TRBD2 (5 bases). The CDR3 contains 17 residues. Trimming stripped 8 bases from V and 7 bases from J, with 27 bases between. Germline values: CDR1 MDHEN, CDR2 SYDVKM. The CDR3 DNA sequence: TGTGCCAGCCTCTACAAAGGTCGGGGAGCTACGATGAATGAGCAGTTCTTC. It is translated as CASLYKGRGATMNEQFF.

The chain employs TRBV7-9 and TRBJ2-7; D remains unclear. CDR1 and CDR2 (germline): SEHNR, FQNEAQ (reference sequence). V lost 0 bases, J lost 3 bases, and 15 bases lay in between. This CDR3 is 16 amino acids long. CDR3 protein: CASSLALKVNHYEQYF. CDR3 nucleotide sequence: TGTGCCAGCAGCTTAGCGCTAAAGGTAAACCACTACGAGCAGTACTTC.

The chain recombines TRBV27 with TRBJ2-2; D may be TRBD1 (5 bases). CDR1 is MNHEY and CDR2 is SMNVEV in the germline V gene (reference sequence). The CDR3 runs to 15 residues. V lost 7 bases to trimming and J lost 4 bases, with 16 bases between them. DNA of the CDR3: TGTGCCAGCAACAGGACCCCGACCGGCACCGGGGAGCTGTTTTTT. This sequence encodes CASNRTPTGTGELFF.

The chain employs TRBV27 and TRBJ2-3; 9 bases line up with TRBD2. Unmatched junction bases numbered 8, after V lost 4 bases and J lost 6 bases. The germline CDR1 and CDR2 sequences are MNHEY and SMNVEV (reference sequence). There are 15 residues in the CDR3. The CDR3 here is CASSSRGLAGDTQYF. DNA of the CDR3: TGTGCCAGCAGTTCTAGGGGACTAGCAGGGGATACGCAGTATTTT.

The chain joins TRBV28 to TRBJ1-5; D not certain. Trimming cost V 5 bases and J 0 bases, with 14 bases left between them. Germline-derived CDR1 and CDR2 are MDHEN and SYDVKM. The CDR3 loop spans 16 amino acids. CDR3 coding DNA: TGTGCCAGCAGTCCGCAGTATCTGGATAGCAATCAGCCCCAGCATTTT. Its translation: CASSPQYLDSNQPQHF.

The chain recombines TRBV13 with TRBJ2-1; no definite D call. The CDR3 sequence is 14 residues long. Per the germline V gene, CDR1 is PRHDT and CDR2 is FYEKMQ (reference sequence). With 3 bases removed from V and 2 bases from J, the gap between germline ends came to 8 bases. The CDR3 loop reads CASSFRATYNEQFF. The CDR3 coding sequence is TGTGCCAGCAGCTTTCGGGCTACCTACAATGAGCAGTTCTTC.

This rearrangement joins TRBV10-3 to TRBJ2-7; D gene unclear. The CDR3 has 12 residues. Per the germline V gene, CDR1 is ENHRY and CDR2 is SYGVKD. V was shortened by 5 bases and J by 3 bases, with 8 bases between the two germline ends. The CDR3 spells CAISLDVYEQYF. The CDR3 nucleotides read TGTGCCATCAGTCTCGATGTCTACGAGCAGTACTTC.

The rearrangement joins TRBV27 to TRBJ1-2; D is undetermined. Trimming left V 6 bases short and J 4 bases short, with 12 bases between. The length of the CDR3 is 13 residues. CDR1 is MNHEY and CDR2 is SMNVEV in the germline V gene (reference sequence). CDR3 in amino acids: CASRDSGSYGYTF. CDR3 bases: TGTGCCAGCAGGGATTCGGGATCCTATGGCTACACCTTC.

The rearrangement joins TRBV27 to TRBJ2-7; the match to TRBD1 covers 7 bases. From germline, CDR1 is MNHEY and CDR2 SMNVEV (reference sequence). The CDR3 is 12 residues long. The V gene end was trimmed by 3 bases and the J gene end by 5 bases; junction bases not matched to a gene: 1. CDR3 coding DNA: TGTGCCAGCAGTTTTACAGGGGACGAGCAGTACTTC. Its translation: CASSFTGDEQYF.

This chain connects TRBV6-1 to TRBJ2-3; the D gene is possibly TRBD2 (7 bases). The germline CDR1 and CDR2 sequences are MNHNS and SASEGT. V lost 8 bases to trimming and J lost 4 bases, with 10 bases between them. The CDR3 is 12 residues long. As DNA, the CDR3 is TGTGCCAGCGGGGGGGCCGCAGATACGCAGTATTTT. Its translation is CASGGAADTQYF.

CDR3 bases: TGTGCCAGTAGTATACTAGCGGGGGGGTCAAATGAGCAGTTCTTC. Translating gives CASSILAGGSNEQFF. This chain joins TRBV19 and TRBJ2-1; TRBD2 agrees at 12 bases. The CDR3 is 15 amino acids. V lost 2 bases, J lost 7 bases, and 3 bases stayed unmatched. CDR1 LNHDA and CDR2 SQIVND come from the germline V gene (reference sequence).

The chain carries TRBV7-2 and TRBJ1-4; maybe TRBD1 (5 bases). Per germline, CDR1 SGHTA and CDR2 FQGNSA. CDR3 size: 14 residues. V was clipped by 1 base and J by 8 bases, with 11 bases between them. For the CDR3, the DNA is TGTGCCAGCAGCTTAGGGGGCAGGGCGGAAAAACTGTTTTTT. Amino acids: CASSLGGRAEKLFF.

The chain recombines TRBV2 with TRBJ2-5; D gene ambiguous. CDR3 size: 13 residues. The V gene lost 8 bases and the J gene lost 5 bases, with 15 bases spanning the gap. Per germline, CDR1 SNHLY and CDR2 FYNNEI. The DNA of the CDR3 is TGTGCCAGCGGGGTGGTGAGTCAGGAGACCCAGTACTTC. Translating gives CASGVVSQETQYF.